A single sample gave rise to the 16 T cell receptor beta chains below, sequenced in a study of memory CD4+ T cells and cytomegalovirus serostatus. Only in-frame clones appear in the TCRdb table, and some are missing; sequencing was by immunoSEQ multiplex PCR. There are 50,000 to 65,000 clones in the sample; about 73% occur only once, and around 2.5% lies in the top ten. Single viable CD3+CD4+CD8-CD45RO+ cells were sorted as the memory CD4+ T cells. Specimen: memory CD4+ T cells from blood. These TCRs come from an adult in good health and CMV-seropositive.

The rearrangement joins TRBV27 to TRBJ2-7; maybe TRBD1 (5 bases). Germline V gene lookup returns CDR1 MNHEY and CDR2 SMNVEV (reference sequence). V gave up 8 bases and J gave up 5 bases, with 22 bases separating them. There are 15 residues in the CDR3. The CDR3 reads CASSAKGVSVHEQYF. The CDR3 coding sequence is TGTGCCAGCTCGGCCAAAGGGGTCTCTGTCCACGAGCAGTACTTC.

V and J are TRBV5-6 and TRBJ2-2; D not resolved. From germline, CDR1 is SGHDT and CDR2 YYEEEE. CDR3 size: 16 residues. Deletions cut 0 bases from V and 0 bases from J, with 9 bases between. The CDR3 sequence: CASSLEAFANTGELFF. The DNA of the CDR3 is TGTGCCAGCAGCTTGGAGGCTTTCGCGAACACCGGGGAGCTGTTTTTT. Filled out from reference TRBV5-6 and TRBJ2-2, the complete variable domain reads DAGVTQSPTHLIKTRGQQVTLRCSPKSGHDTVSWYQQALGQGPQFIFQYYEEEERQRGNFPDRFSGHQFPNYSSELNVNALLLGDSALYLCASSLEAFANTGELFFGEGSRLTVL.

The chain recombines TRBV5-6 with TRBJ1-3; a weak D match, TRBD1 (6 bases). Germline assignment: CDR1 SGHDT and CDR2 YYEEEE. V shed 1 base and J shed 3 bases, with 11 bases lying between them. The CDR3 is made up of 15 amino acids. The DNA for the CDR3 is TGTGCCAGCAGCTTGAAGGACAGACATGGAAACACCATATATTTT. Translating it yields CASSLKDRHGNTIYF.

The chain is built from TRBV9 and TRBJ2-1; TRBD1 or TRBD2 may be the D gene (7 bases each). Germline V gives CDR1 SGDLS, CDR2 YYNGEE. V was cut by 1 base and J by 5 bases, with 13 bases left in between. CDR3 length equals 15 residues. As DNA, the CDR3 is TGTGCCAGCAGCGTACCTTCAGGGGGGGACAATGAGCAGTTCTTC. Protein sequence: CASSVPSGGDNEQFF.

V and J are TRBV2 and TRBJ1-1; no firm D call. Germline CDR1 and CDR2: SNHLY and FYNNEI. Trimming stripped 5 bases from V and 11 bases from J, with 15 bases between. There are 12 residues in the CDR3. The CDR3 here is CASSPGSWAAFF. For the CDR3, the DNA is TGTGCCAGCAGTCCAGGAAGTTGGGCTGCTTTCTTT.

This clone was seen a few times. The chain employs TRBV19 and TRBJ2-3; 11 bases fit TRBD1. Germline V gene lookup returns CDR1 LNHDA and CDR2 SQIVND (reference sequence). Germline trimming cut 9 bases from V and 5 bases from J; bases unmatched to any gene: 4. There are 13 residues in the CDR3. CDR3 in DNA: TGTGCCAGCCGGACAGGGGGCGGAGATACGCAGTATTTT. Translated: CASRTGGGDTQYF.

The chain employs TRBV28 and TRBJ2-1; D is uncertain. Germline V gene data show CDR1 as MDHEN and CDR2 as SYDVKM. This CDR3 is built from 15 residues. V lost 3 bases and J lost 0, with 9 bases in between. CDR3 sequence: CASSLTVSSYNEQFF. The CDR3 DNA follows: TGTGCCAGCAGTTTGACGGTGAGCTCCTACAATGAGCAGTTCTTC.

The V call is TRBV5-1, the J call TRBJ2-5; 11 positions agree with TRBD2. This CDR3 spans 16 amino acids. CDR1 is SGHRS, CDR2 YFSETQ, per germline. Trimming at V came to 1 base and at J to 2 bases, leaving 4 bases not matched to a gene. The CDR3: CASSLRLAGGQETQYF. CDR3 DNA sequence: TGCGCCAGCAGCTTGCGCCTAGCGGGAGGACAAGAGACCCAGTACTTC.

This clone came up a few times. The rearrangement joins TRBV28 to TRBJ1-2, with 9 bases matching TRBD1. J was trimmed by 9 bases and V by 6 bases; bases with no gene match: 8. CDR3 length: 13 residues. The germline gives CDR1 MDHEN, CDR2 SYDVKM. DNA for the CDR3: TGTGCCAGCAGCGCTGTGACAGGGGGGAGCTACACCTTC. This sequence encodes CASSAVTGGSYTF.

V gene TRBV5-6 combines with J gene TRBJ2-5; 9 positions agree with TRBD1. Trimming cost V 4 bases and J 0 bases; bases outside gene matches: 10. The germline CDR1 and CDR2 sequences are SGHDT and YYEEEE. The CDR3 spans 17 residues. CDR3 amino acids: CASSASHGDRDQETQYF. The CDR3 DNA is TGTGCCAGCAGCGCCTCACACGGGGACAGGGACCAAGAGACCCAGTACTTC.

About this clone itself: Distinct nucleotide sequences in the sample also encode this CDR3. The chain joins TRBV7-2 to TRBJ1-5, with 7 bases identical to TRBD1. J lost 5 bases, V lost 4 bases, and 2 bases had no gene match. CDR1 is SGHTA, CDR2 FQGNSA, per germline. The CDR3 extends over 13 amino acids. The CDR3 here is CASSYDRDQPQHF. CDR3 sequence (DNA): TGTGCCAGCAGCTATGACAGGGATCAGCCCCAGCATTTT.

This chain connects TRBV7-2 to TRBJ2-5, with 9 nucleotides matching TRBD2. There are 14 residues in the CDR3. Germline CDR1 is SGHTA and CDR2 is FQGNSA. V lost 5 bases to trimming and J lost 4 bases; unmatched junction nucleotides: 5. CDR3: CASSQGGGGETQYF. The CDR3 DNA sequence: TGTGCCAGCAGCCAAGGCGGGGGGGGAGAGACCCAGTACTTC.

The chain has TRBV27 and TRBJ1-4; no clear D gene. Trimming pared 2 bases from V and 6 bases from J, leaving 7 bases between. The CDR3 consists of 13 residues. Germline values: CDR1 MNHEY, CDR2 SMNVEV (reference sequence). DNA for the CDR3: TGTGCCAGCAGTTTAGGTCGGTATGAAAAACTGTTTTTT. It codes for CASSLGRYEKLFF.

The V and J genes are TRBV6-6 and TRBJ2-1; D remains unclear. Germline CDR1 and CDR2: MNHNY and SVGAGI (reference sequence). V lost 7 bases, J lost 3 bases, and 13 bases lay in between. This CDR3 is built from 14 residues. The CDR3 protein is CASNSGVVYNEQFF. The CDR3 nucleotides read TGTGCCAGCAACTCGGGTGTGGTCTACAATGAGCAGTTCTTC.

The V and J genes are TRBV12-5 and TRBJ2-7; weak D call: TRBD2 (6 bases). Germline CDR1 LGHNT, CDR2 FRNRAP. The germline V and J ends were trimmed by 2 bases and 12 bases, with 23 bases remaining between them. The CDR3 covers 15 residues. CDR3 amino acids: CASGLYVPGPLEGYF. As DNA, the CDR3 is TGTGCTAGTGGTTTGTATGTACCGGGACCCTTGGAGGGGTACTTC.

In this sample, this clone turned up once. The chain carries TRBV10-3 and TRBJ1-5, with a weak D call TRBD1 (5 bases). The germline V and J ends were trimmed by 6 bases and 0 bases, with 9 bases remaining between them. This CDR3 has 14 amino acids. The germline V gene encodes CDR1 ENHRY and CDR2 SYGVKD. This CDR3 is CAISDRVSNQPQHF. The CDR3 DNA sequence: TGTGCCATCAGCGACAGAGTTAGCAATCAGCCCCAGCATTTT.